Presented here are 25 T cell receptor beta chains from one specimen sequenced in a study of technical replicates of blood from a few donors. TCRdb's copy holds only in-frame clones and misses some; the assay was immunoSEQ multiplex PCR. The sample includes around 100,000 clones, 85% to 95% of them seen just once. The specimen sequenced was T cells isolated from PBMCs. The receptor source for this set is a human donor in good health.

In nucleotides, the CDR3 is TGTGCCAGTAGACCCAGGGGGGATCAGCCCCAGCATTTT. It specifies CASRPRGDQPQHF. The chain employs TRBV19 and TRBJ1-5, with 7 bases identical to TRBD1. Germline assignment: CDR1 LNHDA and CDR2 SQIVND (reference sequence). Trimming cost V 6 bases and J 5 bases; bases outside gene matches: 4. The CDR3 has 13 residues.

This chain links TRBV9 with TRBJ2-7; TRBD2 might be the D (5 bases). The CDR3 runs 13 residues. Germline CDR1 and CDR2: SGDLS and YYNGEE. The germline V and J ends were trimmed by 0 bases and 3 bases, with 7 bases remaining between them. The CDR3 bases are TGTGCCAGCAGCGTAGATGAGGGCTACGAGCAGTACTTC. As protein: CASSVDEGYEQYF.

The V call is TRBV7-9, the J call TRBJ2-3; TRBD1 matches 7 bases. V dropped 0 bases and J dropped 4; count of bases not matched to a gene: 7. Germline V lookup: CDR1 SEHNR, CDR2 FQNEAQ (reference sequence). The length of the CDR3 is 16 residues. DNA for the CDR3: TGTGCCAGCAGCTTAGCACTCGGGCAGGGGGCAGATACGCAGTATTTT. Protein: CASSLALGQGADTQYF.

This rearrangement joins TRBV28 to TRBJ2-2; the D gene is possibly TRBD1 (5 bases). Germline loops: CDR1 MDHEN, CDR2 SYDVKM. The CDR3 runs to 16 residues. The germline V and J ends were trimmed by 9 bases and 1 base, with 18 bases remaining between them. The CDR3 nucleotides read TGTGCCAGTATGTCGTTTGGACAAGAGAACACCGGGGAGCTGTTTTTT. Amino acids: CASMSFGQENTGELFF.

The chain uses TRBV27 and TRBJ1-5; D possibly corresponds to TRBD1 (5 bases). Germline loops: CDR1 MNHEY, CDR2 SMNVEV (reference sequence). V lost 6 bases and J lost 0, with 15 bases in between. CDR3 length equals 16 residues. The CDR3 region is CASSYGAGDSNQPQHF. CDR3 bases: TGTGCCAGCAGCTATGGGGCGGGGGATAGCAATCAGCCCCAGCATTTT.

This chain links TRBV6-4 with TRBJ1-1, with D uncertain. Trimming took 3 bases from V and 5 from J, leaving 13 bases between them. The CDR3 is 14 residues long. CDR1 MRHNA and CDR2 SNTAGT come from the germline V gene. The CDR3 DNA reads TGTGCCAGCAGTGAGAACTTGGCGGCAACTGAAGCTTTCTTT. It is translated as CASSENLAATEAFF.

This rearrangement joins TRBV5-1 to TRBJ2-3, with no clear D. There are 13 residues in the CDR3. V was cut by 1 base and J by 3 bases, with 6 bases left in between. The germline gives CDR1 SGHRS, CDR2 YFSETQ. The CDR3 DNA reads as TGCGCCAGCAGCTTGACGGGTACAGATACGCAGTATTTT. Protein sequence: CASSLTGTDTQYF.

This chain joins TRBV27 and TRBJ2-5, with D perhaps TRBD1 (5 bases). Trimming took 5 bases from V and 2 from J, leaving 18 bases between them. CDR1 MNHEY and CDR2 SMNVEV come from the germline V gene (reference sequence). CDR3 length: 16 amino acids. The DNA of the CDR3 is TGTGCCAGCAGTCATTATATAGGCGCAGGGCAAGAGACCCAGTACTTC. This gives the protein CASSHYIGAGQETQYF.

The chain is built from TRBV10-3 and TRBJ2-2, with a possible D match to TRBD1 (6 bases). The V and J ends lost 10 bases and 6 bases respectively, with 21 bases between them. CDR3 length: 15 amino acids. The germline V gene has CDR1 ENHRY and CDR2 SYGVKD. CDR3 in DNA: TGTGCCACGGGACGTAACAGGGACCAGGCCGGGGAGCTGTTTTTT. Its protein is CATGRNRDQAGELFF.

J is TRBJ2-2 and V is TRBV5-6; TRBD1 aligns across 7 bases. V shed 5 bases and J 7 bases; nucleotides not matched to a gene: 11. Per the germline V gene, CDR1 is SGHDT and CDR2 is YYEEEE. CDR3 length: 15 residues. The CDR3 DNA follows: TGTGCCAGCAGTTTAAACTTAGGGGGCAACGGGGAGCTGTTTTTT. It is translated as CASSLNLGGNGELFF.

The chain links TRBV2 to TRBJ2-4; 7 nucleotides align to TRBD1. J was trimmed by 0 bases and V by 10 bases; bases with no gene match: 15. Per germline, CDR1 SNHLY and CDR2 FYNNEI. This CDR3 has 17 amino acids. The CDR3 loop reads CAIRIRQGPLAKNIQYF. The CDR3 bases are TGTGCCATCCGGATAAGACAGGGACCACTAGCCAAAAACATTCAGTACTTC.

The chain employs TRBV7-3 and TRBJ2-1, with 8 bases aligning to TRBD1. The CDR3 sequence is 14 residues long. CDR1 and CDR2 (germline): SGHTA, FQGTGA. V gave up 5 bases and J gave up 10 bases; unmatched junction bases: 10. The CDR3 DNA reads TGTGCCAGCAGCACCAAGACAGGGGCGGCCGAGCAGTTCTTC. Translation gives CASSTKTGAAEQFF.

This chain links TRBV12-5 with TRBJ1-6, with D tentatively TRBD1 (5 bases). V lost 3 bases, J lost 14 bases, and 14 bases lay in between. The CDR3 consists of 13 residues. From germline, CDR1 is LGHNT and CDR2 FRNRAP. This chain's CDR3 is CASGFDTGASLHF. The CDR3, as DNA: TGTGCTAGTGGTTTCGACACAGGCGCATCCCTCCACTTT.

V and J are TRBV19 and TRBJ2-4; TRBD1 matches at 10 bases. Germline CDR1 reads LNHDA; CDR2 reads SQIVND (reference sequence). The CDR3 sequence is 12 residues long. With V trimmed by 8 bases and J by 9 bases, 4 bases remained unmatched. The CDR3 bases are TGTGCCAGTGGGAGGACAGGGGGCATTCAGTACTTC. Amino acids: CASGRTGGIQYF.

The genes are TRBV19 and TRBJ2-1; a weak D match, TRBD2 (5 bases). Germline CDR1 reads LNHDA; CDR2 reads SQIVND (reference sequence). Trimming removed 4 bases from V and 7 bases from J, with 11 bases in between. The CDR3 extends over 13 amino acids. This CDR3 is CASSSYSGNEQFF. CDR3 coding DNA: TGTGCCAGTAGTAGTTACTCGGGGAATGAGCAGTTCTTC.

CDR3 loop: CASSLESAGDQPQHF. The DNA for the CDR3 is TGTGCCAGCAGCTTGGAGTCGGCAGGGGATCAGCCCCAGCATTTT. This sequence joins TRBV5-8 and TRBJ1-5, with D possibly being TRBD1 (6 bases). The germline V gene has CDR1 SGHTS and CDR2 YDEGEE. This CDR3 is built from 15 residues. V shed 0 bases and J shed 5 bases, with 12 bases lying between them.

This clone was seen a few times. The V and J genes are TRBV4-1 and TRBJ1-1, with D possibly being TRBD1 (5 bases). The CDR3 consists of 16 residues. CDR1 and CDR2 (germline): MGHRA, YSYEKL. The ends were cut back, 2 bases at V and 5 bases at J, with 18 bases in the middle. CDR3 coding DNA: TGCGCCAGCAGCCAACTCGACGGGGGGAGTAGGACTGAAGCTTTCTTT. Translated: CASSQLDGGSRTEAFF.

This clone was picked up one time. The chain has TRBV5-1 and TRBJ2-3; 9 bases match TRBD2. Per the germline V gene, CDR1 is SGHRS and CDR2 is YFSETQ. The CDR3 length is 14 residues. V shed 4 bases, J shed 5 bases, and the junction held 5 bases outside the gene matches. CDR3 loop: CASSTGLARDTQYF. The CDR3 DNA follows: TGCGCCAGCAGCACGGGACTAGCAAGAGATACGCAGTATTTT.

This clone was picked up one time. The gene calls are TRBV7-6 and TRBJ2-3, with D possibly TRBD2 on 5 matching bases. Trimming pared 5 bases from V and 2 bases from J, leaving 20 bases between. Germline CDR1 reads SGHVS; CDR2 reads FNYEAQ. This CDR3 is 17 amino acids long. The CDR3: CASSLTAGGVNTDTQYF. CDR3 coding DNA: TGTGCCAGCAGCCTCACGGCGGGCGGAGTAAACACAGATACGCAGTATTTT.

This chain connects TRBV9 to TRBJ2-7, with D unresolved. The CDR3 covers 14 residues. Trimming removed 0 bases from V and 2 bases from J, with 9 bases in between. Germline V gives CDR1 SGDLS, CDR2 YYNGEE. CDR3 nucleotide sequence: TGTGCCAGCAGCGTAGGTGTTTGGCCCTACGAGCAGTACTTC. It is translated as CASSVGVWPYEQYF.

The chain combines TRBV19 with TRBJ1-1; TRBD1 matches 7 bases. In germline, CDR1 is LNHDA, CDR2 SQIVND (reference sequence). The J segment lost 11 bases and the V segment lost 5 bases, leaving 8 bases of the junction unmatched. The CDR3 extends over 12 amino acids. The CDR3 sequence: CASSVTGEEAFF. The CDR3 coding sequence is TGTGCCAGTAGTGTAACAGGGGAGGAGGCTTTCTTT.

The DNA for the CDR3 is TGTGCCAGCTCCCCATCGGGACAATCCTACGAGCAGTACTTC. It yields the protein CASSPSGQSYEQYF. The J gene is TRBJ2-7, the V gene TRBV18; D is perhaps TRBD1 (6 bases). Germline CDR1 and CDR2: KGHSH and LQKENI. There are 14 residues in the CDR3. V lost 6 bases, J lost 1 base, and 13 bases lay in between.

J is TRBJ1-5 and V is TRBV5-4, with 7 nucleotides matching TRBD1. V was pared by 5 bases and J by 7 bases, with 3 bases of the junction left unmatched. Per the germline V gene, CDR1 is SGHNT and CDR2 is YYREEE (reference sequence). The CDR3 runs 12 residues. In nucleotides, the CDR3 is TGTGCCAGCAGTAACAGGGGCCAGCCCCAGCATTTT. This codes for CASSNRGQPQHF.

The V and J genes are TRBV6-1 and TRBJ1-1; D not certain. The germline gives CDR1 MNHNS, CDR2 SASEGT. The CDR3 is 15 residues long. Trimming took off 5 bases at V and 1 base at J, with 14 bases between the two ends. CDR3 nucleotides: TGTGCCAGCAGTCCCAAACACATATCGAACACTGAAGCTTTCTTT. This encodes CASSPKHISNTEAFF.

V and J are TRBV7-9 and TRBJ1-3; D not resolved. This CDR3 has 14 amino acids. From germline, CDR1 is SEHNR and CDR2 FQNEAQ (reference sequence). V was pared by 3 bases and J by 4 bases, with 10 bases between. In DNA, the CDR3 is TGTGCCAGCAGCTTTGGAGAGGCGGGAAACACCATATATTTT. Its protein is CASSFGEAGNTIYF.